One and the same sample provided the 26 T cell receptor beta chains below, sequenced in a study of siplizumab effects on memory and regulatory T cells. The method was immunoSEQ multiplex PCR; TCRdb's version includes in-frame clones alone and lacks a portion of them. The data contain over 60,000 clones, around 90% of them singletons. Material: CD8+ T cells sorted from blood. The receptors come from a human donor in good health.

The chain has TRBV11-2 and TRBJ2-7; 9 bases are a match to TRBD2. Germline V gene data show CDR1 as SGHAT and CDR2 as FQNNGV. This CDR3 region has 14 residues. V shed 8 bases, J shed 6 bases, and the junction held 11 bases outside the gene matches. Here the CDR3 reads CASSPPGLAREQYF. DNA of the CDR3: TGTGCCAGCTCCCCCCCGGGACTAGCTCGCGAGCAGTACTTC.

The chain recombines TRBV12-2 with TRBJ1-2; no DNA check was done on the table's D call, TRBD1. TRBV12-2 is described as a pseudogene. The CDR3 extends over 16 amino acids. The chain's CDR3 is CASRSKSGEKGYGYTF. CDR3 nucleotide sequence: TGTGCAAGTCGCTCAAAATCAGGGGAAAAGGGGTATGGCTACACCTTC.

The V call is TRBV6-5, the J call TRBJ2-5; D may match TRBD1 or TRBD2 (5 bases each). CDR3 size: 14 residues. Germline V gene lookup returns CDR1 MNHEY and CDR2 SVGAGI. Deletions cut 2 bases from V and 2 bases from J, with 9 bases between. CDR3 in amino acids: CASSYGTSQETQYF. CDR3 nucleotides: TGTGCCAGCAGTTACGGGACGAGTCAAGAGACCCAGTACTTC.

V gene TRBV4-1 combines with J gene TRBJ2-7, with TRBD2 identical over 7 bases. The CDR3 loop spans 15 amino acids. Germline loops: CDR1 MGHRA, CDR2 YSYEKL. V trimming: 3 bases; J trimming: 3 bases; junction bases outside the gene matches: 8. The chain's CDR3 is CASSHLLAEGYEQYF. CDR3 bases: TGCGCCAGCAGCCATCTGCTAGCGGAAGGCTACGAGCAGTACTTC.

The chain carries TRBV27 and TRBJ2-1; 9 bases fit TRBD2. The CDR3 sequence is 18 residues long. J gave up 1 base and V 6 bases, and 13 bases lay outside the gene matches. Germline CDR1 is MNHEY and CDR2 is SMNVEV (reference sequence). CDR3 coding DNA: TGTGCCAGCAGCCAGGGGGGTAGCGGGAGATGGTCCTACAATGAGCAGTTCTTC. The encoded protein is CASSQGGSGRWSYNEQFF.

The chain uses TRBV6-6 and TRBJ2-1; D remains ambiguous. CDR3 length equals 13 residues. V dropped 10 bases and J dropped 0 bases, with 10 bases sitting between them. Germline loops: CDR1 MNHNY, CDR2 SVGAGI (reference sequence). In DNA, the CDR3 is TGTGCCACCATTCCCAGCTCCTACAATGAGCAGTTCTTC. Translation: CATIPSSYNEQFF.

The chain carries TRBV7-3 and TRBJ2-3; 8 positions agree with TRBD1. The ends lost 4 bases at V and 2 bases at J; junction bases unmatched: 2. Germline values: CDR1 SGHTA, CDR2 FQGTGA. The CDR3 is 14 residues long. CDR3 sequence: CASSSGQATDTQYF. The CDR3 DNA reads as TGTGCCAGCAGCTCGGGACAGGCCACAGATACGCAGTATTTT.

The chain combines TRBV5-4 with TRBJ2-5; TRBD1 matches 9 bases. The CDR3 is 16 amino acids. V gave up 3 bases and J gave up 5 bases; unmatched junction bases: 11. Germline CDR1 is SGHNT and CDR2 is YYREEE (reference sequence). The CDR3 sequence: CASSSSGTGRSETQYF. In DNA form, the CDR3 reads TGTGCCAGCAGCTCCTCCGGGACAGGGCGGTCGGAGACCCAGTACTTC.

CDR3 DNA: TGTGCCAGCAGCGTAGACAGCGGCTCCTACAATGAGCAGTTCTTC. This codes for CASSVDSGSYNEQFF. This chain links TRBV9 with TRBJ2-1, with D possibly matching TRBD2 (5 bases). Trimming removed 0 bases from V and 0 bases from J, with 7 bases in between. The CDR3 length is 15 residues. Germline lookup yields CDR1 SGDLS and CDR2 YYNGEE.

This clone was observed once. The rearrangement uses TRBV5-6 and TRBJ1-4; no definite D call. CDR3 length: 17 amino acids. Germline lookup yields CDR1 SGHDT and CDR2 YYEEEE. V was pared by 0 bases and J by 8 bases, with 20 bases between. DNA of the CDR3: TGTGCCAGCAGCTTGGATAGGTCTCTCCTCCTGGGGGAAAAACTGTTTTTT. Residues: CASSLDRSLLLGEKLFF.

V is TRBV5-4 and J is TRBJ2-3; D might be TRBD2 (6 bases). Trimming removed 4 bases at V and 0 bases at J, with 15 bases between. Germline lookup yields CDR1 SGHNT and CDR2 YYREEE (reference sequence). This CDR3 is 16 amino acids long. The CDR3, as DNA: TGTGCCAGCAGCAAAGGGACTGTACCTAGCACAGATACGCAGTATTTT. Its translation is CASSKGTVPSTDTQYF.

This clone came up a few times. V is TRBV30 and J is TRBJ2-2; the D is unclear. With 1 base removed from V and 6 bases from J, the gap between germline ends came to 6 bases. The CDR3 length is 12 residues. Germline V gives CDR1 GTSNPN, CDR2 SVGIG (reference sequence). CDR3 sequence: CAWSAGAGELFF. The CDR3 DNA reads TGTGCCTGGAGTGCAGGCGCCGGGGAGCTGTTTTTT. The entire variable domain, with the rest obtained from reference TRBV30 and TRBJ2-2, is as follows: SQTIHQWPATLVQPVGSPLSLECTVEGTSNPNLYWYRQAAGRGLQLLFYSVGIGQISSEVPQNLSASRPQDRQFILSSKKLLLSDSGFYLCAWSAGAGELFFGEGSRLTVL.

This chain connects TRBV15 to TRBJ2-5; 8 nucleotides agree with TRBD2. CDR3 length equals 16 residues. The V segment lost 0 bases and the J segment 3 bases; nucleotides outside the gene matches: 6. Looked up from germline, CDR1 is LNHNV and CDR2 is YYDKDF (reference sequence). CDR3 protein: CATSRELAELEETQYF. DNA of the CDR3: TGTGCCACCAGCAGAGAACTAGCGGAGCTAGAAGAGACCCAGTACTTC.

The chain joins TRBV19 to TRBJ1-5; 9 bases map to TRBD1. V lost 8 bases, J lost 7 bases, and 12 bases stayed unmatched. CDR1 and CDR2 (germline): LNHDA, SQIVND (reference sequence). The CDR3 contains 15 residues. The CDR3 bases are TGTGCCAGTGGATACGGGGACAGGGCCAGACAGCCCCAGCATTTT. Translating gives CASGYGDRARQPQHF.

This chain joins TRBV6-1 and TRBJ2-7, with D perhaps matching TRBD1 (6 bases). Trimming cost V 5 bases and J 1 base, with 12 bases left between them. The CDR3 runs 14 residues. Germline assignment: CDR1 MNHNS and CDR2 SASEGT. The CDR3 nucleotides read TGTGCCAGCAGTCCATGGGACAATTCCTACGAGCAGTACTTC. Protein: CASSPWDNSYEQYF.

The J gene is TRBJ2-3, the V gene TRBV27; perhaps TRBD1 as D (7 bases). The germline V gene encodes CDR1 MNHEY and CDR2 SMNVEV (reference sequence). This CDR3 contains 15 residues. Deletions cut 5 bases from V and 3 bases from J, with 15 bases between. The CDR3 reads CASSPRTGGTDTQYF. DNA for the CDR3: TGTGCCAGCAGTCCAAGGACAGGAGGGACAGATACGCAGTATTTT.

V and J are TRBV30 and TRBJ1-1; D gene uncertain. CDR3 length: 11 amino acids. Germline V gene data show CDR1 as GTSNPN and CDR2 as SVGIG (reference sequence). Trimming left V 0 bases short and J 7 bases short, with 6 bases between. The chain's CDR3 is CAWSVISEAFF. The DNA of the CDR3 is TGTGCCTGGAGTGTAATCAGTGAAGCTTTCTTT.

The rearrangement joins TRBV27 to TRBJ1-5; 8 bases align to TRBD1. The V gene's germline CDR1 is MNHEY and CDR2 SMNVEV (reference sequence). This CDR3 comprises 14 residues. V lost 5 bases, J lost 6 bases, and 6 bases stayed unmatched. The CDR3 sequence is CASSKQGVGQPQHF. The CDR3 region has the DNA TGTGCCAGCAGTAAACAGGGGGTCGGTCAGCCCCAGCATTTT.

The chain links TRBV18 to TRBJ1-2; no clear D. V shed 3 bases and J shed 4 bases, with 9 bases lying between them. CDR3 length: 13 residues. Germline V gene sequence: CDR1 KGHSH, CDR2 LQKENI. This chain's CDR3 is CASSPAGVYGYTF. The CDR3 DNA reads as TGTGCCAGCTCACCTGCTGGGGTCTATGGCTACACCTTC. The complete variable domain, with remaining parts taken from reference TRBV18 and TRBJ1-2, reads NAGVMQNPRHLVRRRGQEARLRCSPMKGHSHVYWYRQLPEEGLKFMVYLQKENIIDESGMPKERFSAEFPKEGPSILRIQQVVRGDSAAYFCASSPAGVYGYTFGSGTRLTVV.

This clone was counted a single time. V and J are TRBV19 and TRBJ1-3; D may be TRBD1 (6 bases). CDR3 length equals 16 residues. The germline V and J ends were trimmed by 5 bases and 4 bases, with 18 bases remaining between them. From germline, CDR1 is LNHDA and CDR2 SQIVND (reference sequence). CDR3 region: CASSVRQVLRGNTIYF. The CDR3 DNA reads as TGTGCCAGTAGTGTCAGACAGGTCCTCCGGGGAAACACCATATATTTT.

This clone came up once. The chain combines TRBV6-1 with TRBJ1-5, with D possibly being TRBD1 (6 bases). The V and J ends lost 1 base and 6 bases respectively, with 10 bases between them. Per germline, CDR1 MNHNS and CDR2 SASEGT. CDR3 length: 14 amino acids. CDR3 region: CASSEGGGGQPQHF. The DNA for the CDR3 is TGTGCCAGCAGTGAAGGGGGAGGGGGTCAGCCCCAGCATTTT.

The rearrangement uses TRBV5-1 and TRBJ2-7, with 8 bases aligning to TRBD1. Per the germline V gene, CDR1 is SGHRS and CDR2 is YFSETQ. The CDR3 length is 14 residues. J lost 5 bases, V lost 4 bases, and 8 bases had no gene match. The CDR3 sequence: CASSERTGSNEQYF. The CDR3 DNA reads TGCGCCAGCAGCGAAAGGACAGGGAGCAACGAGCAGTACTTC.

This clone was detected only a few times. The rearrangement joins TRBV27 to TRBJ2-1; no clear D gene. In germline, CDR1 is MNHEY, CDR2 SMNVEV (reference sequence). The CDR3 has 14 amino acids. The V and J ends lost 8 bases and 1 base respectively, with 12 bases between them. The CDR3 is CASGARNSYNEQFF. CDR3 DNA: TGTGCCAGCGGTGCGAGGAATTCCTACAATGAGCAGTTCTTC.

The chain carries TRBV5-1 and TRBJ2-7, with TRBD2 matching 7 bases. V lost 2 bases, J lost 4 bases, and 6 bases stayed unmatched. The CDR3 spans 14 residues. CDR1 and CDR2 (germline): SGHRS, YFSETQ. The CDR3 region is CASSLGRAIYEQYF. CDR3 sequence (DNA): TGCGCCAGCAGCTTAGGGAGGGCGATATACGAGCAGTACTTC.

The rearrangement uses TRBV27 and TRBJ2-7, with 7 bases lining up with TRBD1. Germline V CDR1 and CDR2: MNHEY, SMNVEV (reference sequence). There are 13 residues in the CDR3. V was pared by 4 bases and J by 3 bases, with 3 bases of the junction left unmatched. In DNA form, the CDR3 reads TGTGCCAGCAGTTCCACAGGGGTCTACGAGCAGTACTTC. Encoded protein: CASSSTGVYEQYF.

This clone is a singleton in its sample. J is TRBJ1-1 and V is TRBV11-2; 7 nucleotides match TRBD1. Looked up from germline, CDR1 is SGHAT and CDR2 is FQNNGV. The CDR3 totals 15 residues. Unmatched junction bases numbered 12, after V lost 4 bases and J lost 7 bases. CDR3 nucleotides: TGTGCCAGCAGCTGGCCCGGAGGGGGCGGCAGTGAAGCTTTCTTT. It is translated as CASSWPGGGGSEAFF.